The rows below give T cell receptor beta chains drawn from one sample of a study of a mutant IDH1 vaccine in newly diagnosed glioma. Data came from immunoSEQ multiplex PCR; TCRdb stores just in-frame clones and leaves some out. The sample includes 45,000 to 65,000 clones, roughly 80% of them seen just once. Which antigens these TCRs recognize remains unknown. This specimen consisted of PBMCs, obtained from a glioma patient whose treatment included an IDH1 peptide vaccine. These receptors were collected from a woman between 18 and 29 years old with glioma. Some clones in this sample may be carry-over from other donors' samples. The CDR3 runs from the conserved cysteine through the conserved F or W. Fields, in order: clone size, D gene, V gene, J gene, CDR3 protein, CDR3 DNA. A D gene is named only where the DNA matches it firmly. Clone size is not always given. Where it is, it says once, few, many or a class for expanded clones.

>NA|TRBD2|TRBV5-1|TRBJ2-3
CASSYPGLGADTQYF
TGCGCCAGCAGCTACCCGGGACTAGGGGCAGATACGCAGTATTTT
>NA|TRBD1|TRBV7-8|TRBJ2-7
CASSLRQGPYEQYF
TGTGCCAGCAGCCTCCGACAGGGACCCTACGAGCAGTACTTC
>NA|TRBD1|TRBV19|TRBJ1-5
CASSTDDRVIQPQHF
TGTGCCAGTAGTACGGACGACAGGGTCATACAGCCCCAGCATTTT
>NA|TRBD1|TRBV6-5|TRBJ2-7
CASSLQGPYYEQYF
TGTGCCAGCAGTTTACAGGGGCCTTACTACGAGCAGTACTTC
>NA|NA|TRBV27|TRBJ2-2
CASSSRDPDTGELFF
TGTGCCAGCAGTTCCCGGGACCCTGACACCGGGGAGCTGTTTTTT
>once|NA|TRBV5-8|TRBJ1-2
CASSSRTDYGYTF
TGTGCCAGCAGCTCCCGGACAGATTATGGCTACACCTTC
>NA|NA|TRBV5-1|TRBJ2-7
CASSLRQSSYEQYF
TGCGCCAGCAGCTTAAGGCAGAGCTCCTACGAGCAGTACTTC
>NA|NA|TRBV11-3|TRBJ1-1
CASSLYGTGLGKNTEAFF
TGTGCCAGCAGCTTATATGGTACGGGGCTCGGAAAGAACACTGAAGCTTTCTTT
>NA|NA|TRBV4-1|TRBJ2-2
CASSQGQAQHTNTGELFF
TGCGCCAGCAGCCAAGGACAGGCCCAACACACGAACACCGGGGAGCTGTTTTTT
>NA|NA|TRBV9|TRBJ1-4
CASSVGRVEEKLFF
TGTGCCAGCAGCGTGGGCAGGGTGGAGGAAAAACTGTTTTTT
>few|NA|TRBV2|TRBJ1-1
CASSASGGRTEAFF
TGTGCCAGCAGCGCCTCTGGGGGTCGTACTGAAGCTTTCTTT
>NA|NA|TRBV19|TRBJ2-7
CASSTFKAGDPYEQYF
TGTGCCAGTAGTACCTTCAAGGCAGGAGACCCATACGAGCAGTACTTC
>NA|NA|TRBV2|TRBJ1-3
CASSEGGTGTRNTIYF
TGTGCCAGCAGTGAAGGCGGGACGGGAACTCGAAACACCATATATTTT
>NA|NA|TRBV9|TRBJ2-3
CASSVEGVDTQYF
TGTGCCAGCAGCGTAGAAGGAGTGGATACGCAGTATTTT
>NA|TRBD1|TRBV27|TRBJ2-3
CASRGFLRDRPRTDTQYF
TGTGCCAGCAGGGGGTTTCTCCGGGACAGACCTCGCACAGATACGCAGTATTTT
>NA|NA|TRBV5-1|TRBJ1-2
CASSLTGVPNYGYTF
TGCGCCAGCAGCTTGACCGGGGTACCCAACTATGGCTACACCTTC
>NA|NA|TRBV11-2|TRBJ2-5
CASSLEWWGGNQETQYF
TGTGCCAGCAGCTTAGAGTGGTGGGGTGGGAATCAAGAGACCCAGTACTTC
>NA|NA|TRBV6-6|TRBJ2-3
CASSYGAFSSSDTQYF
TGTGCCAGCAGTTACGGGGCGTTCTCCTCATCAGATACGCAGTATTTT
>NA|TRBD1|TRBV5-6|TRBJ1-2
CASSFLTNRGRGYGYTF
TGTGCCAGCAGCTTCCTTACAAACAGGGGCCGCGGCTATGGCTACACCTTC
>few|NA|TRBV7-2|TRBJ1-5
CASSLRLANQPQHF
TGTGCCAGCAGCTTAAGGTTAGCCAATCAGCCCCAGCATTTT
>few|TRBD1|TRBV5-1|TRBJ1-5
CASSYSGTGDQPQHF
TGCGCCAGCAGCTACTCCGGGACAGGGGATCAGCCCCAGCATTTT